This T cell receptor beta chain emerged from a study of CD4 T cells in relation to SARS-CoV-2 and coronaviruses (dated by TCRdb to about 2021). Turning to the overall study: In the ViraFEST assay, PBMCs were cultured with antigen for about eleven days, after which TCR beta CDR3s were sequenced to identify antigen-specific clonal expansions. A median age of around 38 years, with a range of roughly 21 to 80 years, was recorded for the full convalescent cohort of roughly eleven patients. Of the 12 convalescent patients, 8 were male and 4 were female, and two of the subjects were Hispanic. HLA restriction was mapped for shared crossreactive spike epitopes using patient-derived lymphoblastoid cell lines. At the level of individual TCR clonotypes, the study evaluated whether memory CD4+ T cells crossreact between the spike proteins of SARS-CoV-2 and those of common cold coronaviruses. Samples from three pre-COVID donors and the naive versus memory experiments were sequenced with the Adaptive Biotechnologies TCR-sequencing kit; other data were Illumina-based. A different TCR-beta assay, based on Illumina, was used to sequence expansion assays from other donors in the study. Broader findings and caveats from the paper: Significantly weaker SARS-CoV-2-driven expansion was shown by crossreactive clones than by monoreactive clones, consistent with antigenic imprinting. Roughly 64% of donors had memory CD4+ clonotypes that crossrecognized SARS-CoV-2 and at least one common cold coronavirus spike. No donor contributed both pre-pandemic and post-infection samples, which limited tracing the source of pre-existing responses. Small numbers of patients and of tested TCRs were a limitation of the study. Sequencing of naive versus memory cells indicated that the assay detects memory recall responses, not primary responses primed during culture. Crossreactivity analysis was centred on spike protein, so crossreactivity against other viral proteins was not assessed.

Naive and memory CD4+ T cells were separated from cryopreserved PBMCs through CD4 enrichment, which was followed by EasySep naive CD4+ T cell enrichment. For roughly 10 days, 85,000 to 100,000 sorted naive or memory CD4+ T cells were cultured together with CEF peptides and T cell-depleted PBMCs at a 1:1 ratio. Each peptide culture condition was generally run in triplicate replicate wells. Ficoll-Paque PLUS gradient centrifugation was used to isolate PBMCs from either whole blood or leukapheresis product. PBMCs were either used fresh in the expansion assay or cryopreserved at -140 degrees C. The QIAamp Micro DNA Kit was used to extract genomic DNA from the CD4+ T cells. Survey-level immunoSEQ TCR-beta sequencing was performed on DNA from CEF-cultured naive and memory CD4+ T cells. On the authors' methods: Preprocessing removed nonproductive sequences and CDR3s not starting with C, not ending with F or W, or shorter than 7 amino acids. The MANAFEST web app identified antigen-specific clonotypes based on expansion compared with the reference and other culture wells. A clone was considered positive if significant expansion relative to the reference culture was observed in 2 of 3 replicate wells at an FDR below 0.05. For a clone to be considered positive, significant expansion relative to all other tandem wells and an odds ratio above 5 were also required. Cultured and uncultured naive and memory CD4+ repertoires were searched for CDR3s previously identified as spike- and CEF-reactive. After three terminal residues were trimmed from each end, CDR3 homology was quantified as pairwise Levenshtein distance using the stringdist R package. As stored in TCRdb, this immuneACCESS dataset retains in-frame rearrangements with V and J assigned. A fraction of the clones does not appear; measured against another copy, unresolved V genes explain less than half of the discrepancy, and the remainder lacks a known reason. V, J and clone size derive from that table, while D and trimming were established from the DNA sequence. The sample table holds about 47,000 clones, of which roughly 82% were seen once. Over 1.1% of the sample lies in the top ten.

The CDR3 numbers 17 residues from cysteine through phenylalanine. Only CDR3 DNA is held: 51 bases, read in frame from base 1. V loses 2 bases at its end and J loses 1 base; junction bases beyond the gene matches: 3. CDR1 and CDR2 are drawn from the germline V gene (reference sequence): SGHNT, YYREEE. In this sample, this clone turned up a few times. Which antigen it targets is not known. No base qualities exist here, and no much larger clone lies one base off it. This TCR derives from an adult with COVID-19. What was sequenced was naive CD4+ T cells from PBMCs, cultured in vitro. The sample's cell subset or site label, in plain terms: naive CD4+ T cells isolated by negative enrichment. The chain is assembled from TRBV5-4 and TRBJ2-1, with 13 middle bases fitting TRBD2. In nucleotide form, the sequence is TGTGCCAGCAGCTTTGGGACTAGCGGGACATCCTACAATGAGCAGTTCTTC. This is translated as CASSFGTSGTSYNEQFF.